Listed here are 29 T cell receptor beta chains from one sample, sequenced in a study of shared clonotypes between healthy human individuals. Produced via immunoSEQ multiplex PCR; TCRdb's table is partial and in-frame only. The sample contains about 1.5 million clones, nearly 99% of which appear only once. The sequencing sample was made of naive CD4+ T cells sorted from blood. Subset indicated: CD45RA+ positively selected. These receptors were collected from a man aged 25-40 years in good health.

The DNA for the CDR3 is TGTGCCATCAGGGACCTGTTGGGGGCAGCTGGGGCCAACGTCCTGACTTTC. Its protein is CAIRDLLGAAGANVLTF. The chain combines TRBV10-3 with TRBJ2-6; a weak D match, TRBD1 (6 bases). Looked up from germline, CDR1 is ENHRY and CDR2 is SYGVKD. This CDR3 region has 17 residues. The V end was cut by 6 bases, the J end by 2 bases, with 17 bases between.

This clone has just one count. The chain has TRBV6-5 and TRBJ1-5, with D unclear. Trimming took 2 bases from V and 7 from J, leaving 9 bases between them. The CDR3 has 13 residues. Germline CDR1 and CDR2: MNHEY and SVGAGI. The CDR3 nucleotides are TGTGCCAGCAGTTACGATGGGATACAGCCCCAGCATTTT. The encoded protein is CASSYDGIQPQHF.

The rearrangement links TRBV5-6 to TRBJ2-7; 8 bases are a match to TRBD1. J lost 3 bases, V lost 2 bases, and 7 bases had no gene match. The CDR3 spans 15 residues. In germline, CDR1 is SGHDT, CDR2 YYEEEE. DNA of the CDR3: TGTGCCAGCAGCTTCCTTCACAGGGGGGTCTACGAGCAGTACTTC. This sequence encodes CASSFLHRGVYEQYF.

The rearrangement uses TRBV7-9 and TRBJ2-7; 7 bases map to TRBD2. CDR1 is SEHNR and CDR2 is FQNEAQ in the germline V gene (reference sequence). V shed 5 bases, J shed 5 bases, and the junction held 18 bases outside the gene matches. The CDR3 contains 17 residues. The DNA for the CDR3 is TGTGCCAGCAGCACAACCGGCATGAGACTAGCCCACAACGAGCAGTACTTC. This translates into CASSTTGMRLAHNEQYF.

The table lists this clone with a count of one. Other DNA sequences from this sample encode an identical CDR3 as well. The chain links TRBV18 to TRBJ2-5, with D uncertain. Germline loops: CDR1 KGHSH, CDR2 LQKENI. The CDR3 covers 13 residues. V lost 3 bases, J lost 1 base, and 6 bases lay in between. The CDR3 is CASSPTSQETQYF. In DNA, the CDR3 is TGTGCCAGCTCACCCACCAGCCAAGAGACCCAGTACTTC. Full variable domain (outside the CDR3, taken from reference TRBV18 and TRBJ2-5): NAGVMQNPRHLVRRRGQEARLRCSPMKGHSHVYWYRQLPEEGLKFMVYLQKENIIDESGMPKERFSAEFPKEGPSILRIQQVVRGDSAAYFCASSPTSQETQYFGPGTRLLVL.

This sequence joins TRBV11-2 and TRBJ1-2; no clear D. Germline V gene data show CDR1 as SGHAT and CDR2 as FQNNGV. The CDR3 spans 14 residues. V was pared by 4 bases and J by 4 bases, with 13 bases between. CDR3 amino acids: CASSSATRIYGYTF. CDR3 bases: TGTGCCAGCAGCTCCGCAACGCGGATCTATGGCTACACCTTC.

This chain uses TRBV2 with TRBJ2-7; 13 bases are shared with TRBD2. CDR1 and CDR2 (germline): SNHLY, FYNNEI. The trim removed 3 bases at V and 2 bases at J, leaving 1 base unmatched. The CDR3 is made up of 15 amino acids. This CDR3 is CASSDGTSGTYEQYF. In DNA form, the CDR3 reads TGTGCCAGCAGTGACGGGACTAGCGGGACCTACGAGCAGTACTTC.

This chain links TRBV15 with TRBJ1-4, with a tentative D call TRBD1 (6 bases). The V end lost 2 bases, the J end lost 0 bases, and 7 bases lay between the germline ends. The germline V gene encodes CDR1 LNHNV and CDR2 YYDKDF (reference sequence). The CDR3 is 15 amino acids. The CDR3 sequence is CATSRTGTTNEKLFF. For the CDR3, the DNA is TGTGCCACCAGCAGAACAGGGACAACTAATGAAAAACTGTTTTTT.

CDR3 in DNA: TGTGCCAGTAGTATTGTTGCACGGGGGCTCCAGCATTTT. It encodes CASSIVARGLQHF. The chain couples TRBV19 to TRBJ1-5; a possible D gene is TRBD1 (6 bases). V lost 3 bases, J lost 12 bases, and 15 bases lay in between. From germline, CDR1 is LNHDA and CDR2 SQIVND (reference sequence). The CDR3 consists of 13 residues.

V is TRBV2 and J is TRBJ2-7, with D possibly TRBD1 on 6 matching bases. Germline loops: CDR1 SNHLY, CDR2 FYNNEI. The CDR3 totals 13 residues. V lost 3 bases, J lost 5 bases, and 11 bases lay in between. The CDR3: CASSDQGNHEQYF. The CDR3 DNA reads as TGTGCCAGCAGTGACCAGGGGAACCACGAGCAGTACTTC.

The chain links TRBV6-1 to TRBJ2-5; D is ambiguous. V lost 1 base, J lost 5 bases, and 8 bases lay in between. Germline V CDR1 and CDR2: MNHNS, SASEGT. This CDR3 has 13 amino acids. CDR3 loop: CASSEDPRETQYF. DNA for the CDR3: TGTGCCAGCAGTGAAGACCCGAGGGAGACCCAGTACTTC.

The chain employs TRBV7-9 and TRBJ1-1; 8 bases line up with TRBD1. V dropped 3 bases and J dropped 5; count of bases not matched to a gene: 8. The CDR3 spans 15 residues. CDR1 and CDR2 (germline): SEHNR, FQNEAQ (reference sequence). CDR3 bases: TGTGCCAGCAGCTTTGCACCAGGGGGCGAAACTGAAGCTTTCTTT. As protein: CASSFAPGGETEAFF.

The V gene is TRBV2, the J gene TRBJ2-3; 8 nucleotides match TRBD1. J gave up 4 bases and V 8 bases, and 14 bases lay outside the gene matches. The V gene's germline CDR1 is SNHLY and CDR2 FYNNEI. The CDR3 is 16 residues long. CDR3 amino acids: CASSRGRDRPADTQYF. The CDR3 coding sequence is TGTGCCAGCTCAAGAGGCCGGGACAGGCCCGCAGATACGCAGTATTTT. Drawing the rest from reference TRBV2 and TRBJ2-3, the complete variable domain is EPEVTQTPSHQVTQMGQEVILRCVPISNHLYFYWYRQILGQKVEFLVSFYNNEISEKSEIFDDQFSVERPDGSNFTLKIRSTKLEDSAMYFCASSRGRDRPADTQYFGPGTRLTVL.

The count of this clone is one. The chain combines TRBV28 with TRBJ2-7; 7 nucleotides match TRBD2. Trimming at V came to 1 base and at J to 6 bases, leaving 6 bases not matched to a gene. Germline V gene lookup returns CDR1 MDHEN and CDR2 SYDVKM. The length of the CDR3 is 14 residues. The CDR3 DNA follows: TGTGCCAGCAGTTTATATAGCGGGCCCTTCGAGCAGTACTTC. Its protein is CASSLYSGPFEQYF.

The rearrangement links TRBV23-1 to TRBJ2-3; no clear D gene. TRBV23-1 is sorted into the ORF group, with uncertain function. Trimming removed 9 bases from V and 4 bases from J, with 17 bases in between. This CDR3 contains 14 residues. The CDR3 DNA reads TGCGCCAGGGGTAGATCGGTCCCCCCAGATACGCAGTATTTT. Its translation is CARGRSVPPDTQYF.

The V call is TRBV5-6, the J call TRBJ2-7; 7 positions match TRBD1. The V and J ends lost 3 bases and 4 bases, in that order; junction bases with no gene match: 7. CDR3 length: 14 residues. Germline CDR1 is SGHDT and CDR2 is YYEEEE. The CDR3 loop reads CASSSRAGGYEQYF. The CDR3 region has the DNA TGTGCCAGCAGCTCCAGGGCAGGGGGTTACGAGCAGTACTTC.

V is TRBV5-8 and J is TRBJ2-2; TRBD1 is a possible D gene (6 bases). Germline V lookup: CDR1 SGHTS, CDR2 YDEGEE. The length of the CDR3 is 15 residues. V was cut by 2 bases and J by 4 bases, with 12 bases left in between. DNA of the CDR3: TGTGCCAGCAGCTTCGTCAGGGGATCCACCGGGGAGCTGTTTTTT. It encodes CASSFVRGSTGELFF.

The chain uses TRBV15 and TRBJ2-2; D assignment may be TRBD1 or TRBD2 (5 bases each). Germline CDR1 and CDR2: LNHNV and YYDKDF (reference sequence). The CDR3 has 15 residues. Trimming stripped 2 bases from V and 0 bases from J, with 7 bases between. The CDR3, as DNA: TGTGCCACCAGCAGAAAGGGACCGAACACCGGGGAGCTGTTTTTT. Translation: CATSRKGPNTGELFF.

A single count supports this clone. CDR3 protein: CASSYRGRQETQYF. CDR3 coding DNA: TGTGCCAGCAGTTATAGGGGGCGCCAAGAGACCCAGTACTTC. The V gene is TRBV6-5, the J gene TRBJ2-5; 7 bases are shared with TRBD1. The CDR3 is 14 amino acids. CDR1 MNHEY and CDR2 SVGAGI come from the germline V gene. V lost 3 bases to trimming and J lost 1 base; unmatched junction nucleotides: 2.

The chain employs TRBV7-9 and TRBJ1-1; 9 nucleotides agree with TRBD1. This CDR3 has 16 amino acids. Germline V lookup: CDR1 SEHNR, CDR2 FQNEAQ (reference sequence). J lost 4 bases, V lost 5 bases, and 11 bases had no gene match. CDR3 sequence reads: CASSSPGQGGGTEAFF. DNA for the CDR3: TGTGCCAGCAGCAGCCCGGGACAGGGAGGCGGCACTGAAGCTTTCTTT.

The chain recombines TRBV9 with TRBJ2-1, with 9 bases lining up with TRBD1. CDR3 size: 15 residues. The V gene's germline CDR1 is SGDLS and CDR2 YYNGEE. V dropped 0 bases and J dropped 11; count of bases not matched to a gene: 9. The CDR3 protein is CASSVGDRDVWKQFF. CDR3 coding DNA: TGTGCCAGCAGCGTAGGGGACAGGGATGTGTGGAAGCAGTTCTTC. The whole variable domain, filled in from reference TRBV9 and TRBJ2-1, reads DSGVTQTPKHLITATGQRVTLRCSPRSGDLSVYWYQQSLDQGLQFLIQYYNGEERAKGNILERFSAQQFPDLHSELNLSSLELGDSALYFCASSVGDRDVWKQFFGPGTRLTVL.

This rearrangement joins TRBV5-4 to TRBJ2-7; 7 nucleotides line up with TRBD1. This CDR3 has 14 amino acids. Germline V gene lookup returns CDR1 SGHNT and CDR2 YYREEE (reference sequence). The junction had 8 bases not matched to a gene; V was cut back by 4 bases and J by 4 bases. CDR3 coding DNA: TGTGCCAGCAGCCGGGACAGTACAAGATACGAGCAGTACTTC. Residues: CASSRDSTRYEQYF.

The CDR3 sequence: CASSSPTLRNTEAFF. The CDR3 DNA follows: TGTGCCAGCAGCTCCCCGACATTAAGGAACACTGAAGCTTTCTTT. V usage is TRBV5-6 and J usage is TRBJ1-1; the D is unclear. Germline V gene lookup returns CDR1 SGHDT and CDR2 YYEEEE. Deletions cut 3 bases from V and 1 base from J, with 13 bases between. The CDR3 loop spans 15 amino acids.

J is TRBJ2-7 and V is TRBV18, with 9 nucleotides matching TRBD1. Germline values: CDR1 KGHSH, CDR2 LQKENI. The CDR3 length is 14 residues. Germline trimming cut 2 bases from V and 3 bases from J; bases unmatched to any gene: 2. The DNA for the CDR3 is TGTGCCAGCTCACCAGAGGACAGGGGCTACGAGCAGTACTTC. Translating gives CASSPEDRGYEQYF.

V gene TRBV28 combines with J gene TRBJ2-7; D unresolved. The CDR3 has 11 residues. V lost 3 bases to trimming and J lost 4 bases, with 4 bases between them. CDR1 is MDHEN, CDR2 SYDVKM, per germline. CDR3 loop: CASSFQYEQYF. The CDR3 nucleotides read TGTGCCAGCAGTTTTCAGTACGAGCAGTACTTC. Using reference TRBV28 and TRBJ2-7 for the parts outside the CDR3, the full variable domain is DVKVTQSSRYLVKRTGEKVFLECVQDMDHENMFWYRQDPGLGLRLIYFSYDVKMKEKGDIPEGYSVSREKKERFSLILESASTNQTSMYLCASSFQYEQYFGPGTRLTVT.

CDR3 amino acids: CAIGRGQGASTDTQYF. The CDR3 bases are TGTGCCATTGGCCGGGGACAGGGGGCTAGCACAGATACGCAGTATTTT. The V and J genes are TRBV19 and TRBJ2-3; 12 bases agree with TRBD1. After removal of 10 bases from V and 0 bases from J, the junction contained 8 bases not matched to a gene. The germline V gene has CDR1 LNHDA and CDR2 SQIVND (reference sequence). The CDR3 contains 16 residues.

V and J are TRBV19 and TRBJ2-7; D is undetermined. CDR3 length: 15 amino acids. Deletions cut 3 bases from V and 4 bases from J, with 16 bases between. The germline V gene encodes CDR1 LNHDA and CDR2 SQIVND (reference sequence). The CDR3 is CASSIDPVGYYEQYF. The CDR3, as DNA: TGTGCCAGTAGTATTGACCCCGTTGGGTATTACGAGCAGTACTTC.

In this sample, this clone turned up once. CDR3 nucleotide sequence: TGTGCCAGCAGACGGGGACTAGCGGTCGACACCGGGGAGCTGTTTTTT. Protein: CASRRGLAVDTGELFF. The rearrangement links TRBV5-4 to TRBJ2-2; 11 nucleotides agree with TRBD2. CDR1 is SGHNT and CDR2 is YYREEE in the germline V gene (reference sequence). The CDR3 covers 16 residues. V trimming: 5 bases; J trimming: 3 bases; junction bases outside the gene matches: 6.

The gene calls are TRBV5-1 and TRBJ2-5; the D is unclear. The CDR3 sequence is 14 residues long. V lost 3 bases, J lost 2 bases, and 11 bases lay in between. Germline assignment: CDR1 SGHRS and CDR2 YFSETQ. The DNA of the CDR3 is TGCGCCAGCAGCTCTACCCCACAGCAAGAGACCCAGTACTTC. It specifies CASSSTPQQETQYF.